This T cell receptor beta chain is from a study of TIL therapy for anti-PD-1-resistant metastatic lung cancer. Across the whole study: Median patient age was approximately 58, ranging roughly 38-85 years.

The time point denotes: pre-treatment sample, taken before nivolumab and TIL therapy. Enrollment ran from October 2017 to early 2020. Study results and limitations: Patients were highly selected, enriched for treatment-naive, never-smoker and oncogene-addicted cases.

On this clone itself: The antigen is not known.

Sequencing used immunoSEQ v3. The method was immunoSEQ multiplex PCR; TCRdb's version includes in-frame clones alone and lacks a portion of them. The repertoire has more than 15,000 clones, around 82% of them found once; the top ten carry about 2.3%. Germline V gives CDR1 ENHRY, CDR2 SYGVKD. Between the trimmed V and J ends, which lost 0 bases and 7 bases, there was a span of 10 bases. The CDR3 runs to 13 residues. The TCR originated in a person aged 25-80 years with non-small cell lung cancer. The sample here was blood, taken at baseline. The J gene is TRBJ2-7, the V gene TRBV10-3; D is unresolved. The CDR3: CAISESIRREQYF. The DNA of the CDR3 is TGTGCCATCAGTGAGTCTATTAGGCGTGAGCAGTACTTC.